These T cell receptor beta chains were read from a single sample in a study of cytomegalovirus exposure and HLA in healthy donors. TCRdb's table, derived via immunoSEQ multiplex PCR, lists solely in-frame clones and lacks some. The table records around 120,000 clones, roughly four fifths of them present only once. The sample taken for sequencing was PBMCs. These receptor sequences come from a woman aged 50 to 60 in good health and CMV-seronegative. CDR3s include the opening cysteine and the closing phenylalanine or tryptophan.

TRBV19 | CASSRGTPANYGYTF
TRBV5-1 | CASSFGTSETQYF
TRBV4-1 | CASSQDLSPTGPLGPGYTF
TRBV29-1 | CSVEGERGLGNTIYF
TRBV29-1 | CSARNGEQFF
TRBV27 | CASSSYGQAKDGYTF
TRBV4-3 | CASSPLGQGEQDEKLFF
TRBV28 | CASRDQLGAETQYF
TRBV6-5 | CASTRGGQFGHEQYF
TRBV6-4 | CASSVASTGELFF
TRBV6-6 | CASSTPQGVGYGYTF
TRBV10-3 | CAISERGDTPSGELFF
TRBV4-3 | CASSRDGGGAGSYNEQFF
TRBV27 | CASSSYLGTGAADTQYF
TRBV6-4 | CASSPDRFAYSGANVLTF
TRBV7-9 | CASSQGDRGRLETQYF
TRBV29-1 | CSVAGLQNYEQYF
TRBV29-1 | CSAGGAGQTVYEQYF
TRBV15 | CATSRGGTVNEQYF
TRBV19 | CASSLEGGSKQEQFF
TRBV4-1 | CASTPIASYQETQYF
TRBV7-9 | CASSQGLRYNEQFF
TRBV27 | CASSPPGLHTDTQYF
TRBV9 | CASSFSGTTTDTQYF
TRBV28 | CASSSGGAAFF
TRBV6-5 | CASSLTGGEQYF
TRBV19 | CASSIRGRVYGYTF
TRBV10-2 | CASGRPYNEQFF
TRBV7-2 | CASSLVASSGGSLYEQYF
TRBV7-8 | CASSLRLLADGTDTQYF
TRBV4-2 | CASSQDRASGRANEQFF
TRBV7-3 | CASSLDQGRDTQYF
TRBV18 | CASSPPSPDSGQFF
TRBV6-5 | CASRNISQVGGYTF
TRBV7-2 | CASSLGGGAGYGYTF
TRBV6-8 | CASSFSEYGYTF
TRBV7-6 | CASSLSRGSNTEAFF
TRBV4-1 | CASSQADRGNNQPQHF
TRBV7-8 | CASSQPSAGNTEAFF
TRBV29-1 | CSVESWQGLETQYF
TRBV9 | CASSDSSGDPYEQYF